Shown below are 27 T cell receptor beta chains from a single sample sequenced in a study of T-cell memory formation after mild COVID-19. One entry per CDR3 protein results from TCRdb running MiXCR on the 5' RACE reads. The table lists around 310,000 distinct CDR3 sequences, around a fifth of them singletons. The material sequenced was PBMCs or a T cell subset sorted from them (not recorded which). The receptors come from a man between 18 and 35 years old who had mild COVID-19 (a few samples of this study predate the infection). Cell type and time point are not known.

The rearrangement uses TRBV3-1 and TRBJ1-2; possible D gene TRBD1, 6 bases. This CDR3 is 12 amino acids long. Looked up from germline, CDR1 is LGHDT and CDR2 is YNNKEL (reference sequence). Trimming took off 1 base at V and 11 bases at J, with 11 bases between the two ends. CDR3 amino acids: CASSQVRGTYTF. The CDR3 nucleotides are TGTGCCAGCAGCCAAGTGCGGGGGACATACACCTTC.

This chain joins TRBV20-1 and TRBJ1-2; 12 nucleotides line up with TRBD1. CDR3 size: 16 residues. V shed 1 base and J 6 bases; nucleotides not matched to a gene: 9. Germline CDR1 DFQATT, CDR2 SNEGSKA (reference sequence). The CDR3 sequence is CSARADGTGGRDGYTF. DNA for the CDR3: TGCAGTGCTAGAGCCGACGGGACAGGGGGCCGAGATGGCTACACCTTC.

This clonotype showed up just a few times. The chain links TRBV6-2 or TRBV6-3 to TRBJ1-2, with no clear D. Germline CDR1 and CDR2: MNHEY and SVGEGT. CDR3 size: 13 residues. V lost 7 bases to trimming and J lost 4 bases, with 13 bases between them. The CDR3 sequence: CASKGGPRYGYTF. The DNA of the CDR3 is TGTGCCAGCAAGGGAGGCCCCCGCTATGGCTACACCTTC.

The chain links TRBV25-1 to TRBJ2-1, with 9 bases fitting TRBD1. The CDR3 length is 17 residues. CDR1 MGHDK and CDR2 SYGVNS come from the germline V gene. Trimming cost V 4 bases and J 4 bases; bases outside gene matches: 11. The CDR3 nucleotides read TGTGCCAGCAGTGGCCCAACGGGACAGGGAATGTACAATGAGCAGTTCTTC. It encodes CASSGPTGQGMYNEQFF.

This clonotype has just a few counts. The rearrangement joins TRBV28 to TRBJ2-7; D not resolved. Germline lookup yields CDR1 MDHEN and CDR2 SYDVKM. V was cut by 2 bases and J by 0 bases, with 8 bases left in between. This CDR3 is 14 amino acids long. The CDR3: CASSLGRHSYEQYF. CDR3 bases: TGTGCCAGCAGTTTAGGCAGGCACTCCTACGAGCAGTACTTC.

This clonotype was seen more than once but under ten times. V and J are TRBV6-5 and TRBJ1-2; no clear D gene. The V end lost 3 bases, the J end lost 4 bases, and 18 bases lay between the germline ends. Germline lookup yields CDR1 MNHEY and CDR2 SVGAGI. The CDR3 totals 16 residues. The CDR3 nucleotides read TGTGCCAGCAGTTATTCTCGGCCGCCAGCGATCTATGGCTACACCTTC. It codes for CASSYSRPPAIYGYTF.

This clonotype was picked up a small number of times. This chain joins TRBV7-9 and TRBJ2-2; 7 bases are a match to TRBD1. The CDR3 totals 14 residues. In germline, CDR1 is SEHNR, CDR2 FQNEAQ (reference sequence). The trim removed 7 bases at V and 0 bases at J, leaving 2 bases unmatched. The CDR3 reads CASTDRSNTGELFF. In DNA, the CDR3 is TGTGCCAGCACGGACAGGTCGAACACCGGGGAGCTGTTTTTT.

This clonotype was detected a few times. V usage is TRBV9 and J usage is TRBJ2-3; TRBD2 matches 9 bases. Germline V lookup: CDR1 SGDLS, CDR2 YYNGEE. There are 15 residues in the CDR3. Trimming took 5 bases from V and 5 from J; bases not matched to a gene: 9. CDR3 DNA: TGTGCCAGCAGTGCTCTAGCGGGACACGGAGATACGCAGTATTTT. This sequence encodes CASSALAGHGDTQYF.

This clonotype was observed a few times. The V gene is TRBV7-8, the J gene TRBJ1-4; TRBD1 agrees at 8 bases. V lost 5 bases, J lost 5 bases, and 10 bases stayed unmatched. This CDR3 comprises 16 residues. From germline, CDR1 is SGHVS and CDR2 FQNEAQ. The DNA of the CDR3 is TGTGCCAGCAGCGAAGACAGGGGAATTGCCAATGAAAAACTGTTTTTT. Protein sequence: CASSEDRGIANEKLFF.

This clonotype has just a few counts. This CDR3 reads CSVARRLTDTEAFF. The CDR3 region has the DNA TGCAGCGTTGCTCGGCGCCTGACCGACACTGAAGCTTTCTTT. V and J are TRBV29-1 and TRBJ1-1; D is ambiguous. Germline values: CDR1 SQVTM, CDR2 ANQGSEA. The CDR3 spans 14 residues. Between the trimmed V and J ends, which lost 4 bases and 3 bases, there was a span of 15 bases.

This rearrangement joins TRBV7-9 to TRBJ2-7; D remains unclear. The germline gives CDR1 SEHNR, CDR2 FQNEAQ (reference sequence). This CDR3 spans 14 amino acids. V lost 5 bases and J lost 5, with 16 bases in between. CDR3 sequence (DNA): TGTGCCAGCAGCCCCCCGGTCCCGTCCCACGAGCAGTACGTC. It translates to CASSPPVPSHEQYV.

The chain employs TRBV6-5 and TRBJ2-7; perhaps TRBD1 as D (5 bases). CDR3 length: 16 amino acids. Germline CDR1 MNHEY, CDR2 SVGAGI. The V gene lost 6 bases and the J gene lost 2 bases, with 20 bases spanning the gap. CDR3 in DNA: TGTGCCAGCAGGAAAACAGTAGGGGTTGGAGCCTACGAGCAGTACTTC. Encoded protein: CASRKTVGVGAYEQYF.

V usage is TRBV30 and J usage is TRBJ2-3; 7 nucleotides match TRBD2. The CDR3 runs 14 residues. CDR1 is GTSNPN, CDR2 SVGIG, per germline (reference sequence). V lost 8 bases to trimming and J lost 2 bases; unmatched junction nucleotides: 10. The CDR3 DNA reads as TGTGCCGCCCAGGTGGGGGGGAACACAGATACGCAGTATTTT. Its protein is CAAQVGGNTDTQYF.

This clonotype was picked up a small number of times. The CDR3 DNA is TGTGCCAGCACCCCGGGGGGGCAACAAGAGACCCAGTACTTC. Its protein product is CASTPGGQQETQYF. The rearrangement joins TRBV7-2 to TRBJ2-5; 8 bases are shared with TRBD2. V shed 7 bases, J shed 2 bases, and the junction held 6 bases outside the gene matches. Germline CDR1 is SGHTA and CDR2 is FQGNSA. CDR3 size: 14 residues.

The count of this clonotype is one. The chain is built from TRBV20-1 and TRBJ2-7; D might be TRBD1 (6 bases). V was trimmed by 6 bases and J by 2 bases, leaving 11 bases between them. This CDR3 has 12 residues. The germline V gene has CDR1 DFQATT and CDR2 SNEGSKA (reference sequence). In nucleotides, the CDR3 is TGCAGTGCAAAAGAGGGGGCCTACGAGCAGTACTTC. It encodes CSAKEGAYEQYF.

V is TRBV6-5 and J is TRBJ1-1, with 7 nucleotides matching TRBD1. With 5 bases clipped from V and 4 bases from J, the junction kept 4 bases outside the gene matches. CDR1 and CDR2 from the germline V gene are MNHEY and SVGAGI. The CDR3 runs to 13 residues. The CDR3 is CASSKQGFTEAFF. CDR3 nucleotide sequence: TGTGCCAGCAGTAAACAGGGGTTCACTGAAGCTTTCTTT.

V gene TRBV2 combines with J gene TRBJ2-3; D is ambiguous. The CDR3 totals 14 residues. Trimming shortened V by 1 base and J by 0 bases, and 5 bases separated the two germline ends. Germline loops: CDR1 SNHLY, CDR2 FYNNEI. CDR3 sequence reads: CASSEEGSTDTQYF. The CDR3 DNA reads TGTGCCAGCAGTGAAGAGGGTAGCACAGATACGCAGTATTTT.

Points on this clonotype: Being one base from a much bigger clone, this may be a read error. The chain joins TRBV6-2 or TRBV6-3 to TRBJ1-5; 7 bases fit TRBD1. After removal of 6 bases from V and 5 bases from J, the junction contained 4 bases not matched to a gene. CDR3 length: 13 amino acids. Germline CDR1 is MNHEY and CDR2 is SVGEGT. The DNA of the CDR3 is TGTGCCAGCAGACCCGACAGGGATCAGCCCCAGCATTTT. It specifies CASRPDRDQPQHF.

The chain has TRBV20-1 and TRBJ2-6, with no clear D. CDR3 length: 12 amino acids. CDR1 and CDR2 from the germline V gene are DFQATT and SNEGSKA (reference sequence). V dropped 3 bases and J dropped 2 bases, with 2 bases sitting between them. The DNA for the CDR3 is TGCAGTGCTAGGGCTGGGGCCAACGTCCTGACTTTC. Translating gives CSARAGANVLTF.

A few counts support this clonotype. The chain carries TRBV12-3 or TRBV12-4 and TRBJ1-5; 7 bases map to TRBD1. V lost 4 bases, J lost 3 bases, and 3 bases stayed unmatched. This CDR3 has 14 amino acids. DNA of the CDR3: TGTGCCAGCAGTTCGACAGGGAACAATCAGCCCCAGCATTTT. Its translation is CASSSTGNNQPQHF.

This clonotype was found a few times. The chain combines TRBV30 with TRBJ1-5; 7 bases map to TRBD1. The CDR3 totals 15 residues. Losses at the gene ends were 1 base for V and 4 bases for J; bases not matched to a gene: 7. Germline values: CDR1 GTSNPN, CDR2 SVGIG (reference sequence). The CDR3 here is CAWSASGQWNQPQHF. The CDR3 DNA reads as TGTGCCTGGAGTGCCTCGGGACAGTGGAATCAGCCCCAGCATTTT.

This clonotype has at least ten counts. This chain links TRBV6-5 with TRBJ1-2; weak D call: TRBD1 (5 bases). The CDR3 is 14 amino acids. Trimming removed 5 bases from V and 8 bases from J, with 18 bases in between. Germline V gene sequence: CDR1 MNHEY, CDR2 SVGAGI. In nucleotides, the CDR3 is TGTGCCAGCAGTCAACCCCCCGGGGAGGGGGGCTACACCTTC. Amino acids: CASSQPPGEGGYTF.

The gene calls are TRBV9 and TRBJ2-7; D is possibly TRBD1 (6 bases). This CDR3 contains 13 residues. Germline assignment: CDR1 SGDLS and CDR2 YYNGEE. V lost 3 bases, J lost 4 bases, and 11 bases lay in between. CDR3 bases: TGTGCCAGCAGCGAAACAGGGATGTACGAGCAGTACTTC. Its translation is CASSETGMYEQYF.

The V call is TRBV5-4, the J call TRBJ2-6; TRBD2 agrees at 7 bases. This CDR3 contains 18 residues. Germline trimming cut 2 bases from V and 0 bases from J; bases unmatched to any gene: 8. Germline V gene lookup returns CDR1 SGHNT and CDR2 YYREEE (reference sequence). CDR3 bases: TGTGCCAGCAGCTTCGGGGGGAACCGCAACTCTGGGGCCAACGTCCTGACTTTC. As protein: CASSFGGNRNSGANVLTF.

This clonotype was seen more than once but under ten times. The chain carries TRBV9 and TRBJ1-6, with D possibly TRBD1 on 5 matching bases. The germline V gene encodes CDR1 SGDLS and CDR2 YYNGEE. Trimming cost V 0 bases and J 8 bases, with 12 bases left between them. This CDR3 comprises 15 residues. The CDR3 here is CASSVVGGAHSPLHF. For the CDR3, the DNA is TGTGCCAGCAGCGTAGTTGGAGGGGCTCATTCACCCCTCCACTTT.

This clonotype was counted only a few times. J is TRBJ1-5 and V is TRBV10-3; a weak D match, TRBD1 (5 bases). The V gene's germline CDR1 is ENHRY and CDR2 SYGVKD. The CDR3 runs 16 residues. V gave up 3 bases and J gave up 3 bases, with 15 bases separating them. The DNA of the CDR3 is TGTGCCATCAGTGACCCCGGGACGGAGGACAATCAGCCCCAGCATTTT. Translating it yields CAISDPGTEDNQPQHF.

The chain carries TRBV20-1 and TRBJ2-3; D perhaps matches TRBD2 (5 bases). Trimming took off 3 bases at V and 5 bases at J, with 6 bases between the two ends. The CDR3 covers 11 residues. Per the germline V gene, CDR1 is DFQATT and CDR2 is SNEGSKA (reference sequence). The CDR3: CSASRGDTQYF. The CDR3 DNA reads TGCAGTGCTAGCCGGGGAGATACGCAGTATTTT.